This T cell receptor beta chain was sequenced for a study of CD8 T cells in ankylosing spondylitis. Germline loops: CDR1 LGHDT, CDR2 YNNKEL (reference sequence). V lost 6 bases to trimming and J lost 2 bases, with 11 bases between them. This CDR3 has 15 residues. Libraries for TCR beta were made by quantitative 5'-RACE with molecular barcodes. Each CDR3 protein gets one entry after TCRdb re-called the 5' RACE reads with MiXCR. The repertoire has some 130,000 distinct CDR3 sequences, approximately 15% of them found once; the top ten carry 2.5% to 3.5%. Overall study findings and caveats: Reported data indicate significant enrichment of disease-linked clones within matched ankylosing spondylitis synovial fluid. Some motif variants were previously reported in reactive arthritis synovial fluid and blood. Seemingly distinctive of ankylosing spondylitis blood was a TCR beta motif formed by eight highly homologous variants.

This clonotype was recorded a few times. What it binds is unknown. Sequencing input: blood, either unsorted or a sorted T cell fraction (not recorded which). The rearrangement links TRBV3-1 to TRBJ2-6; maybe TRBD1 (6 bases). This receptor was taken from a female donor with ankylosing spondylitis or in good health (not recorded which). The CDR3 nucleotides read TGTGCCAGCAGGTCCCCAGGGGCTGGGGCCAACGTCCTGACTTTC. This gives the protein CASRSPGAGANVLTF.